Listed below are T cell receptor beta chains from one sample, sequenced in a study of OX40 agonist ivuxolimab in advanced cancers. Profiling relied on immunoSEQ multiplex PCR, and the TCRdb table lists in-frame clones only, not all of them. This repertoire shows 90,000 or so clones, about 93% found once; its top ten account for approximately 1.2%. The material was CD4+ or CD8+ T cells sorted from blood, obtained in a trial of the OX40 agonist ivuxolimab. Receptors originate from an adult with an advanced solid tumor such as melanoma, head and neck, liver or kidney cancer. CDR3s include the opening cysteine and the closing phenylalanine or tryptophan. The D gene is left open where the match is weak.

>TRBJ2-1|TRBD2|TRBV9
CASSKLGVAGVDRFF
TGTGCCAGCAGCAAACTAGGGGTAGCGGGAGTGGATCGGTTCTTC
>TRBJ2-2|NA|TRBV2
CASSDGVLVNTGELFF
TGTGCCAGCAGTGATGGTGTTCTGGTTAACACCGGGGAGCTGTTTTTT
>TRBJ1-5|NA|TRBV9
CASSPGGIDQPQHF
TGTGCCAGCAGCCCGGGGGGGATCGATCAGCCCCAGCATTTT
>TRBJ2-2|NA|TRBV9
CASSVTHTGSGELFF
TGTGCCAGCAGCGTAACCCATACAGGTTCCGGGGAGCTGTTTTTT
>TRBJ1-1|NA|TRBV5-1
CASSPQLNTEAFF
TGCGCCAGCAGCCCTCAGTTGAACACTGAAGCTTTCTTT
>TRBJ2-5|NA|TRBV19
CASSDSGQETQYF
TGTGCCAGTAGTGACAGCGGACAAGAGACCCAGTACTTC
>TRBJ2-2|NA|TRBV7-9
CASSLTGPRGELFF
TGTGCCAGCAGCTTAACTGGACCGCGGGGGGAGCTGTTTTTT
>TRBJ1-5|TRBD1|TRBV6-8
CASRWAGTGEGQPQHF
TGTGCCAGCAGATGGGCTGGGACAGGGGAAGGTCAGCCCCAGCATTTT
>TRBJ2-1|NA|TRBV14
CASSSQGPSEQFF
TGTGCCAGCAGCTCCCAAGGCCCCAGTGAGCAGTTCTTC
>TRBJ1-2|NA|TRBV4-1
CASSQDSARGNNYGYTF
TGCGCCAGCAGCCAAGATTCGGCCAGGGGAAATAACTATGGCTACACCTTC
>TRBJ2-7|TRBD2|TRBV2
CASSEWASGSFEQYF
TGTGCCAGCAGTGAATGGGCTAGCGGGAGCTTCGAGCAGTACTTC
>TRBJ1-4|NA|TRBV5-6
CASGATNEKLFF
TGTGCCAGCGGTGCAACTAATGAAAAACTGTTTTTT
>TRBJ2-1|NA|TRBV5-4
CASSLDGPAEQFF
TGTGCCAGCAGCTTGGACGGTCCCGCTGAGCAGTTCTTC
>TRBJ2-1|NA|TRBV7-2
CASSLAGVIYNEQFF
TGTGCCAGCAGCTTAGCGGGAGTCATCTACAATGAGCAGTTCTTC
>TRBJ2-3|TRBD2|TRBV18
CASSRDYRDTQYF
TGTGCCAGCTCGCGGGACTACAGAGATACGCAGTATTTT
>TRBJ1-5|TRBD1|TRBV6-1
CASSAPTGPSNQPQHF
TGTGCCAGCAGTGCCCCGACAGGGCCTAGCAATCAGCCCCAGCATTTT